The 14 T cell receptor beta chains below come from one sample, sequenced in a study of blood T cell repertoires in COVID-19. Profiled with immunoSEQ multiplex PCR; TCRdb holds only in-frame clones, not every one. The repertoire includes 300,000 or so clones, about 87% of them detected once, and approximately 7.8% sits in the top ten. Sequencing used peripheral blood. The receptors were gathered from a woman in her forties or fifties who had recovered from COVID-19.

CDR3 in DNA: TGTGCCAGCAGTCTGAGCGGGGGGCGCGCCTATAATTCACCCCTCCACTTT. Translating it yields CASSLSGGRAYNSPLHF. The V gene is TRBV7-8, the J gene TRBJ1-6, with D perhaps TRBD1 (6 bases). The CDR3 is 17 amino acids. Trimming cost V 6 bases and J 2 bases, with 17 bases left between them. Germline V gene lookup returns CDR1 SGHVS and CDR2 FQNEAQ. Complete variable domain (other parts from reference TRBV7-8 and TRBJ1-6): GAGVSQSPRYKVAKRGQDVALRCDPISGHVSLFWYQQALGQGPEFLTYFQNEAQLDKSGLPSDRFFAERPEGSVSTLKIQRTQQEDSAVYLCASSLSGGRAYNSPLHFGNGTRLTVT.

This clone was picked up one time. The V and J genes are TRBV28 and TRBJ2-1; TRBD1 agrees at 7 bases. Trimming removed 5 bases from V and 5 bases from J; junction bases left unmatched: 9. Germline V gene lookup returns CDR1 MDHEN and CDR2 SYDVKM. The CDR3 consists of 15 residues. The CDR3 region is CASSPHRDRNNEQFF. The DNA of the CDR3 is TGTGCCAGCAGTCCCCACCGGGACAGAAACAATGAGCAGTTCTTC.

Here the CDR3 DNA reads TGTGCCAGCAGTGTGGGCGACACCACCTACGAGCAGTACTTC. Translation: CASSVGDTTYEQYF. The chain recombines TRBV2 with TRBJ2-7; D remains unclear. Trimming took 4 bases from V and 2 from J, leaving 12 bases between them. CDR1 is SNHLY and CDR2 is FYNNEI in the germline V gene. The CDR3 is 14 residues long.

CDR3 amino acids: CASYDRGNSETQYF. CDR3 nucleotides: TGTGCCAGCTACGACAGGGGAAATTCGGAGACCCAGTACTTC. The rearrangement links TRBV2 to TRBJ2-5; 8 bases map to TRBD1. The V gene end was trimmed by 8 bases and the J gene end by 5 bases; junction bases not matched to a gene: 10. CDR1 and CDR2 (germline): SNHLY, FYNNEI. The CDR3 is 14 amino acids.

The chain joins TRBV7-9 to TRBJ1-2, with TRBD1 matching 7 bases. V gave up 3 bases and J gave up 5 bases; unmatched junction bases: 6. CDR3 length equals 14 residues. Per germline, CDR1 SEHNR and CDR2 FQNEAQ (reference sequence). The CDR3 sequence: CASSFGTAGYGYTF. CDR3 DNA: TGTGCCAGCAGCTTTGGGACAGCCGGGTATGGCTACACCTTC.

The CDR3 DNA follows: TGCAGTGCTGGTGGGACAGGGGCTCTAAACACTGAAGCTTTCTTT. The encoded protein is CSAGGTGALNTEAFF. This chain connects TRBV20-1 to TRBJ1-1; the match to TRBD1 covers 10 bases. There are 15 residues in the CDR3. V was clipped by 5 bases and J by 2 bases; unmatched bases: 8. Germline V CDR1 and CDR2: DFQATT, SNEGSKA (reference sequence).

The CDR3, as DNA: TGCAGCGTCGAAAGCCGGAGGACAGGGGACCTGGGAGATACGCAGTATTTT. It is translated as CSVESRRTGDLGDTQYF. The gene calls are TRBV29-1 and TRBJ2-3, with 9 bases matching TRBD1. The V and J ends lost 6 bases and 5 bases, in that order; junction bases with no gene match: 18. CDR1 and CDR2 (germline): SQVTM, ANQGSEA. The length of the CDR3 is 17 residues.

The rearrangement links TRBV29-1 to TRBJ2-1, with 11 bases fitting TRBD2. Losses at the gene ends were 4 bases for V and 5 bases for J; bases not matched to a gene: 7. Germline V gene data show CDR1 as SQVTM and CDR2 as ANQGSEA. CDR3 length equals 15 residues. The CDR3 nucleotides read TGCAGCGTTGGAAGACGACTAGCGGGGAACAATGAGCAGTTCTTC. The encoded protein is CSVGRRLAGNNEQFF.

CDR3 loop: CASSSLYRVGELFF. In DNA form, the CDR3 reads TGTGCCAGCAGCTCCCTCTACAGGGTCGGGGAGCTGTTTTTT. This chain connects TRBV7-2 to TRBJ2-2; D is perhaps TRBD1 (6 bases). V was pared by 4 bases and J by 7 bases, with 13 bases between. CDR1 is SGHTA, CDR2 FQGNSA, per germline. This CDR3 is built from 14 residues.

This rearrangement joins TRBV7-2 to TRBJ1-4; TRBD1 might be the D (5 bases). The CDR3 extends over 16 amino acids. Deletions cut 5 bases from V and 1 base from J, with 14 bases between. Germline loops: CDR1 SGHTA, CDR2 FQGNSA. The CDR3 loop reads CASSPRQGGTNEKLFF. For the CDR3, the DNA is TGTGCCAGCAGCCCTCGGCAGGGAGGAACTAATGAAAAACTGTTTTTT.

The J gene is TRBJ1-6, the V gene TRBV9; D not resolved. The CDR3 totals 14 residues. The V end was cut by 4 bases, the J end by 10 bases, with 15 bases between. The germline V gene encodes CDR1 SGDLS and CDR2 YYNGEE. CDR3 sequence: CASSPGTRWSPLHF. As DNA, the CDR3 is TGTGCCAGCAGCCCCGGAACGAGGTGGTCACCCCTCCACTTT.

This clone occurred once. The chain links TRBV7-2 to TRBJ1-6, with 7 bases that match TRBD1. CDR3 length: 15 residues. Germline loops: CDR1 SGHTA, CDR2 FQGNSA. V gave up 4 bases and J gave up 9 bases; unmatched junction bases: 9. The CDR3 nucleotides are TGTGCCAGCAGCTCCCCCGGACAGGCTAGTTCACCCCTCCACTTT. It yields the protein CASSSPGQASSPLHF.

The chain recombines TRBV7-2 with TRBJ2-4, with D perhaps matching TRBD1 (6 bases). V was cut by 5 bases and J by 3 bases, with 11 bases left in between. CDR3 length: 14 residues. The germline CDR1 and CDR2 sequences are SGHTA and FQGNSA. The CDR3 region has the DNA TGTGCCAGCAGCCTAGGGGGAGTCAAAAACATTCAGTACTTC. This codes for CASSLGGVKNIQYF.

V is TRBV7-3 and J is TRBJ2-1, with 7 bases aligning to TRBD2. The CDR3 is 16 residues long. Germline CDR1 and CDR2: SGHTA and FQGTGA. The V segment lost 4 bases and the J segment 0 bases; nucleotides outside the gene matches: 6. CDR3 sequence: CASSSRGGSSYNEQFF. CDR3 DNA sequence: TGTGCCAGCAGCTCCCGAGGCGGGAGCTCCTACAATGAGCAGTTCTTC.